A selection of T cell receptor beta chains follows, all from one sample in a study of T cells in Graves' hyperthyroidism and ophthalmopathy. TCRdb passed the multiplex PCR reads through MiXCR, listing each CDR3 protein once. The repertoire holds 750,000 to 950,000 distinct CDR3 sequences, with around 39% as singletons. Sequences were obtained from blood. The source is a man aged 18 to 29 with Graves' hyperthyroidism. Each CDR3 is given with its conserved first and last residue.

V	length	J	CDR3
TRBV9	15	TRBJ2-7	CASSVGTSGTYEQYF
TRBV7-8	13	TRBJ2-5	CASSKTGEETQYF
TRBV14	15	TRBJ2-7	CASSLAPQGQREQYF
TRBV12-3/TRBV12-4	13	TRBJ1-1	CASSNTGGAEAFF
TRBV7-3	13	TRBJ2-5	CASSLRVTETQYF
TRBV29-1	11	TRBJ2-5	CSVEGQETQYF
TRBV20-1	13	TRBJ2-7	CSASVDSTYEQYF
TRBV4-3	14	TRBJ2-5	CASSRDGSQETQYF
TRBV9	19	TRBJ1-4	CASSVRAGQINATNEKLFF
TRBV2	14	TRBJ1-6	CASSVQGGNSPLHF
TRBV7-9	16	TRBJ2-7	CASSQEVGLAAYEQYF
TRBV3-1	13	TRBJ2-6	CASTLSGANVLTF
TRBV2	13	TRBJ2-7	CASKTGGRDEQYF
TRBV7-2	15	TRBJ1-4	CATSTESRAGEKLFF
TRBV24-1	13	TRBJ1-2	CATMPGQGHGYTF
TRBV9	13	TRBJ1-2	CASSVEQGYGYTF
TRBV29-1	16	TRBJ1-2	CSTEGRQGAANYGYTF
TRBV2	16	TRBJ2-5	CASSYSSVAVRETQYF
TRBV7-2	15	TRBJ1-1	CASSAETGYYTEAFF
TRBV20-1	15	TRBJ1-4	CSAYASRGSSEKLFF
TRBV7-3	15	TRBJ1-5	CASSLGTNSNQPQHF
TRBV20-1	14	TRBJ1-4	CSARDRTDNEKLFF
TRBV7-9	13	TRBJ2-7	CASSVRGDYEQYF
TRBV25-1	14	TRBJ1-2	CASWDGGGNYGYTF
TRBV4-1	13	TRBJ1-6	CASSPLGHSPLHF
TRBV27	13	TRBJ2-7	CASSLREDYEQYF
TRBV7-9	14	TRBJ2-2	CASSSLAQAGELFF
TRBV9	15	TRBJ1-1	CASSYEGQANTEAFF
TRBV7-2	15	TRBJ1-2	CASSPTGQGRNGYTF
TRBV2	13	TRBJ1-2	CASSLKAHNGYTF
TRBV9	17	TRBJ2-2	CASSASRDRPYTGELFF
TRBV20-1	13	TRBJ2-2	CSAHRGSTGELFF